The 27 T cell receptor beta chains presented below share a single source sample, sequenced in a study of T cell repertoires in cytomegalovirus infection. TCRdb independently ran MiXCR on the reads; one entry per CDR3 protein. The table records about 450,000 distinct CDR3 sequences, 30% to 40% of them present only once. The specimen was PBMCs. Receptors originate from a human donor in good health (CMV status not recorded). Some clones in this sample may be carry-over from other donors' samples.

V is TRBV20-1 and J is TRBJ1-4; 7 bases line up with TRBD1. Germline-derived CDR1 and CDR2 are DFQATT and SNEGSKA (reference sequence). V was clipped by 6 bases and J by 3 bases; unmatched bases: 4. The CDR3 runs 13 residues. Here the CDR3 reads CSAAGTANEKLFF. CDR3 in DNA: TGCAGTGCGGCCGGGACAGCTAATGAAAAACTGTTTTTT.

J is TRBJ2-5 and V is TRBV6-2 or TRBV6-3; D unclear. The ends were cut back, 4 bases at V and 5 bases at J, with 8 bases in the middle. This CDR3 is built from 12 residues. Germline values: CDR1 MNHEY, CDR2 SVGEGT. CDR3 nucleotides: TGTGCCAGCAGTTCCCCCTGGGAGACCCAGTACTTC. It specifies CASSSPWETQYF.

This clonotype was seen a handful of times. The CDR3 here is CASSRQGRPEYSSGYTF. The CDR3 nucleotides read TGTGCCAGCAGTCGACAGGGTAGACCAGAGTACTCCAGCGGCTACACCTTC. The gene calls are TRBV28 and TRBJ1-2, with 7 bases aligning to TRBD1. CDR1 and CDR2 (germline): MDHEN, SYDVKM. The CDR3 is 17 amino acids. Germline trimming cut 5 bases from V and 8 bases from J; bases unmatched to any gene: 20.

A word on this clonotype: The germline gene is not matched at one end of the junction; a read error may be the cause. The V gene is TRBV19, the J gene TRBJ2-3; no clear D gene. Germline values: CDR1 LNHDA, CDR2 SQIVND (reference sequence). The CDR3 consists of 14 residues. DNA for the CDR3: TGTGCCAGTAGTGTAGACTGGGTCACGGATACGCAGTATTTT. Its translation is CASSVDWVTDTQYF.

The table lists this clonotype with a few counts. The chain joins TRBV6-5 to TRBJ2-7, with D hard to call. Trimming took 6 bases from V and 5 from J, leaving 20 bases between them. Germline V gene data show CDR1 as MNHEY and CDR2 as SVGAGI. There are 15 residues in the CDR3. The CDR3: CASSNDATGRNEQYF. CDR3 DNA sequence: TGTGCCAGCAGCAATGACGCGACCGGACGCAACGAGCAGTACTTC.

This clonotype was seen a handful of times. The chain is built from TRBV6-2 or TRBV6-3 and TRBJ2-3; maybe TRBD1 (6 bases). Trimming left V 8 bases short and J 2 bases short, with 14 bases between. This CDR3 has 14 amino acids. Germline V gene lookup returns CDR1 MNHEY and CDR2 SVGEGT. DNA of the CDR3: TGTGCCAGCCCCCGGGACACTATCACAGATACGCAGTATTTT. Translating gives CASPRDTITDTQYF.

This clonotype was observed a few times. The V and J genes are TRBV7-2 and TRBJ1-3, with D possibly TRBD1 on 6 matching bases. CDR3 length: 15 amino acids. Germline lookup yields CDR1 SGHTA and CDR2 FQGNSA. V lost 5 bases, J lost 2 bases, and 13 bases lay in between. CDR3: CASSNQGQAGNTIYF. The CDR3 coding sequence is TGTGCCAGCAGCAATCAGGGGCAAGCTGGAAACACCATATATTTT.

This clonotype was detected ten times or more. This chain connects TRBV6-2 or TRBV6-3 to TRBJ1-1; no definite D call. In germline, CDR1 is MNHEY, CDR2 SVGEGT. The CDR3 sequence is 12 residues long. Trimming stripped 5 bases from V and 7 bases from J, with 11 bases between. The CDR3 DNA sequence: TGTGCCAGCAGTCTAGTCGTCGATGAAGCTTTCTTT. Its translation: CASSLVVDEAFF.

With respect to this clonotype: This may be a read error, as it is one base from a much larger clone. V is TRBV6-5 and J is TRBJ2-3; D gene unclear. The germline gives CDR1 MNHEY, CDR2 SVGAGI. The CDR3 spans 15 residues. The V end was cut by 4 bases, the J end by 6 bases, with 17 bases between. The CDR3 region is CASSSLGLHRDTQYF. CDR3 DNA sequence: TGTGCCAGCAGTTCCCTGGGCCTGCACCGTGATACGCAGTATTTT.

This clonotype was picked up many times. The rearrangement joins TRBV6-1 to TRBJ1-2, with D possibly being TRBD1 (6 bases). V dropped 1 base and J dropped 3 bases, with 12 bases sitting between them. This CDR3 is built from 15 residues. Germline assignment: CDR1 MNHNS and CDR2 SASEGT. The CDR3, as DNA: TGTGCCAGCAGTGAAGTCGACAGGTCGGACTATGGCTACACCTTC. Translating it yields CASSEVDRSDYGYTF.

J is TRBJ1-5 and V is TRBV20-1; D not certain. Trimming removed 3 bases from V and 5 bases from J, with 11 bases in between. Per the germline V gene, CDR1 is DFQATT and CDR2 is SNEGSKA (reference sequence). The CDR3 runs 13 residues. In DNA, the CDR3 is TGCAGTGCTAGGCGAGGGAAGGATCAGCCCCAGCATTTT. Translation: CSARRGKDQPQHF.

Worth noting for this clonotype: This clone may be a read error of a much larger clone one base away. The chain recombines TRBV5-6 with TRBJ2-3; 9 bases line up with TRBD2. There are 16 residues in the CDR3. Germline CDR1 reads SGHDT; CDR2 reads YYEEEE. V was pared by 1 base and J by 1 base, with 4 bases of the junction left unmatched. CDR3 residues: CASSLFRTSGTDTQYF. In DNA form, the CDR3 reads TGTGCCAGCAGCTTGTTTCGGACTAGCGGCACAGATACGCAGTATTTT.

This clonotype has more than one count but fewer than ten. This rearrangement joins TRBV19 to TRBJ2-7; 10 bases fit TRBD1. Trimming cost V 4 bases and J 3 bases; bases outside gene matches: 6. The length of the CDR3 is 15 residues. The V gene's germline CDR1 is LNHDA and CDR2 SQIVND (reference sequence). The CDR3 sequence is CASSTKGQGSYEQYF. CDR3 in DNA: TGTGCCAGTAGTACCAAGGGACAGGGGAGCTACGAGCAGTACTTC.

The chain carries TRBV28 and TRBJ1-4, with D tentatively TRBD1 (5 bases). This CDR3 contains 14 residues. The germline gives CDR1 MDHEN, CDR2 SYDVKM. Deletions cut 6 bases from V and 3 bases from J, with 11 bases between. CDR3 residues: CASRTSRANEKLFF. In nucleotides, the CDR3 is TGTGCCAGCAGGACTAGCAGGGCTAATGAAAAACTGTTTTTT.

This clonotype has at least ten counts. The rearrangement links TRBV7-2 to TRBJ1-5; perhaps TRBD1 as D (5 bases). This CDR3 contains 14 residues. The ends were cut back, 1 base at V and 5 bases at J, with 9 bases in the middle. Germline V lookup: CDR1 SGHTA, CDR2 FQGNSA. For the CDR3, the DNA is TGTGCCAGCAGCTTAGGGGGGGACGATCAGCCCCAGCATTTT. The encoded protein is CASSLGGDDQPQHF.

On this clonotype itself: A much larger clone differs from this one at a single base, so this may be a read error. The chain has TRBV7-3 and TRBJ1-2, with a tentative D call TRBD1 (5 bases). Germline CDR1 and CDR2: SGHTA and FQGTGA. CDR3 length: 12 amino acids. CDR3 in amino acids: CSSSFDRDGYTF. The CDR3 region has the DNA TGTTCCAGCAGCTTTGACAGAGATGGCTACACCTTC.

This clonotype was observed a few times. J is TRBJ2-5 and V is TRBV5-1; D perhaps matches TRBD2 (6 bases). Germline CDR1 SGHRS, CDR2 YFSETQ. The length of the CDR3 is 15 residues. V gave up 0 bases and J gave up 5 bases, with 14 bases separating them. The CDR3 DNA sequence: TGCGCCAGCAGCTTGGGTCGGGGGATTGTTGAGACCCAGTACTTC. Translation: CASSLGRGIVETQYF.

V usage is TRBV12-3 or TRBV12-4 and J usage is TRBJ2-2, with D possibly TRBD2 on 5 matching bases. Trimming cost V 6 bases and J 0 bases, with 11 bases left between them. The CDR3 consists of 15 residues. The CDR3 nucleotides are TGTGCCAGCAGCCGGAGGCAGTCGAACACCGGGGAGCTGTTTTTT. This gives the protein CASSRRQSNTGELFF.

This clonotype appeared a few times. This chain links TRBV7-8 with TRBJ1-6, with D unclear. CDR3 length: 13 residues. Germline V gives CDR1 SGHVS, CDR2 FQNEAQ. Trimming left V 5 bases short and J 10 bases short, with 12 bases between. CDR3 residues: CASSPLPNSPLHF. In DNA form, the CDR3 reads TGTGCCAGCAGCCCCCTCCCCAACTCACCCCTCCACTTT.

The chain combines TRBV20-1 with TRBJ1-5; 7 nucleotides line up with TRBD1. CDR1 is DFQATT, CDR2 SNEGSKA, per germline (reference sequence). V lost 5 bases, J lost 3 bases, and 7 bases stayed unmatched. The CDR3 contains 14 residues. CDR3 sequence (DNA): TGCAGTGCTTTCGACAGGGTTTTCAATCAGCCCCAGCATTTT. Translating gives CSAFDRVFNQPQHF.

This chain connects TRBV6-2 or TRBV6-3 to TRBJ2-7; no clear D. With 7 bases removed from V and 6 bases from J, the gap between germline ends came to 16 bases. CDR3 size: 13 residues. Germline lookup yields CDR1 MNHEY and CDR2 SVGEGT. CDR3 sequence (DNA): TGTGCCAGCATCAACGAGTTTCGCGGCGAGCAGTACTTC. Encoded protein: CASINEFRGEQYF.

A single count supports this clonotype. The CDR3 does not close with the conserved phenylalanine or tryptophan, likely indicating a read error. The chain is built from TRBV7-2 and TRBJ2-7; 11 bases are a match to TRBD2. The germline V gene encodes CDR1 SGHTA and CDR2 FQGNSA. The CDR3 has 15 residues. V lost 3 bases and J lost 2; bases outside the gene matches: 3. The CDR3 is CASSFTSGGTYEQYL. Written as DNA, the CDR3 is TGTGCCAGCAGCTTTACTAGCGGGGGAACCTACGAGCAGTACTTA.

The chain joins TRBV12-3 or TRBV12-4 to TRBJ2-7, with 9 nucleotides matching TRBD2. J gave up 4 bases and V 6 bases, and 4 bases lay outside the gene matches. The CDR3 runs 13 residues. CDR3 sequence reads: CASRPGLAYEQYF. CDR3 nucleotides: TGTGCCAGCAGGCCGGGACTAGCTTACGAGCAGTACTTC.

This clonotype turned up a few times. The chain links TRBV7-6 to TRBJ2-2, with 9 bases that match TRBD2. Germline lookup yields CDR1 SGHVS and CDR2 FNYEAQ. J gave up 7 bases and V 1 base, and 10 bases lay outside the gene matches. The CDR3 covers 17 residues. CDR3: CASSLGGRGGFIGELFF. Here the CDR3 DNA reads TGTGCCAGCAGCTTAGGTGGGCGGGGGGGTTTCATCGGGGAGCTGTTTTTT.

This clonotype was detected a few times. V usage is TRBV11-2 and J usage is TRBJ2-3; TRBD2 matches at 7 bases. This CDR3 spans 15 amino acids. Germline V gene lookup returns CDR1 SGHAT and CDR2 FQNNGV. J gave up 2 bases and V 1 base, and 3 bases lay outside the gene matches. CDR3 bases: TGTGCCAGCAGCTTAGCGGCGGGGGTCACAGATACGCAGTATTTT. Its protein is CASSLAAGVTDTQYF. The full variable domain, with the rest looked up from reference TRBV11-2 and TRBJ2-3, is EAGVAQSPRYKIIEKRQSVAFWCNPISGHATLYWYQQILGQGPKLLIQFQNNGVVDDSQLPKDRFSAERLKGVDSTLKIQPAKLEDSAVYLCASSLAAGVTDTQYFGPGTRLTVL.

This clonotype appeared a few times. The V call is TRBV6-6, the J call TRBJ1-3, with D tentatively TRBD1 (5 bases). V was pared by 6 bases and J by 0 bases, with 33 bases between. This CDR3 contains 22 residues. CDR1 is MNHNY, CDR2 SVGAGI, per germline (reference sequence). CDR3 residues: CASSGGAQRLRAAINSGNTIYF. DNA for the CDR3: TGTGCCAGCAGCGGAGGGGCCCAGCGACTACGAGCAGCAATTAACTCTGGAAACACCATATATTTT.

Only one count was recorded for this clonotype. V gene TRBV27 combines with J gene TRBJ1-1; 7 nucleotides align to TRBD1. This CDR3 has 18 residues. The V gene end was trimmed by 6 bases and the J gene end by 0 bases; junction bases not matched to a gene: 16. Germline CDR1 is MNHEY and CDR2 is SMNVEV (reference sequence). The CDR3 sequence: CASRPDQGGTLMNTEAFF. The CDR3, as DNA: TGTGCCAGCAGACCCGATCAGGGGGGAACACTTATGAACACTGAAGCTTTCTTT.